These 5 T cell receptor beta chains were all obtained from the same sample, sequenced in a study of blood T cell repertoires in COVID-19. The repertoire was sequenced with immunoSEQ multiplex PCR; TCRdb's copy has only in-frame clones and lacks some. The data show around 120,000 clones, over 80% seen once. The sequenced material came from peripheral blood. Receptors originate from a man aged 35 to 55 with active or convalescent COVID-19.

The V call is TRBV29-1, the J call TRBJ2-1; D perhaps matches TRBD2 (6 bases). The CDR3 totals 14 residues. V dropped 6 bases and J dropped 1 base, with 13 bases sitting between them. Germline CDR1 and CDR2: SQVTM and ANQGSEA. For the CDR3, the DNA is TGCAGCGTGAAGGGTCTAGCGTCCTACAATGAGCAGTTCTTC. Its protein is CSVKGLASYNEQFF.

The chain has TRBV19 and TRBJ1-3, with D possibly TRBD1 on 6 matching bases. V gave up 5 bases and J gave up 0 bases, with 8 bases separating them. Per the germline V gene, CDR1 is LNHDA and CDR2 is SQIVND (reference sequence). This CDR3 region has 14 residues. The CDR3 sequence: CASSGGGSGNTIYF. CDR3 sequence (DNA): TGTGCCAGTAGTGGGGGCGGCTCTGGAAACACCATATATTTT.

J is TRBJ2-3 and V is TRBV6-5; TRBD1 agrees at 8 bases. The germline CDR1 and CDR2 sequences are MNHEY and SVGAGI. After removal of 6 bases from V and 9 bases from J, the junction contained 5 bases not matched to a gene. The CDR3 runs 12 residues. The CDR3 DNA sequence: TGTGCCAGCAGCCTCGGACAGGGAACGCAGTATTTT. Protein product: CASSLGQGTQYF.

The chain couples TRBV20-1 to TRBJ2-7; D uncertain. CDR3 size: 12 residues. Germline CDR1 reads DFQATT; CDR2 reads SNEGSKA (reference sequence). V lost 3 bases, J lost 2 bases, and 8 bases lay in between. CDR3 nucleotide sequence: TGCAGTGCTAGTTCTACTACCTACGAGCAGTACTTC. Its protein product is CSASSTTYEQYF.

V usage is TRBV6-5 and J usage is TRBJ1-5, with D unclear. CDR3 length: 13 amino acids. Trimming cost V 4 bases and J 2 bases, with 6 bases left between them. CDR1 is MNHEY and CDR2 is SVGAGI in the germline V gene. The CDR3 coding sequence is TGTGCCAGCAGTTCCAATGGCAATCAGCCCCAGCATTTT. Translation: CASSSNGNQPQHF.